This T cell receptor beta chain was retrieved from a study of T-cell memory formation after mild COVID-19. TCRdb independently ran MiXCR on the 5' RACE reads; one entry per CDR3 protein. The table has 85,000 to 130,000 distinct CDR3 sequences, over 8.5% seen once. The CDR3 consists of 14 residues. Trimming pared 0 bases from V and 0 bases from J, leaving 2 bases between. Germline loops: CDR1 SEHNR, CDR2 FQNEAQ (reference sequence). The rearrangement uses TRBV7-9 and TRBJ1-4; no firm D call. Sequencing was done on a sample of PBMCs or a T cell subset sorted from them (not recorded which). The receptor's source is a man between 18 and 35 years old who had mild COVID-19 (a few samples of this study predate the infection). Cell type and time point are not known. The CDR3: CASSLASTNEKLFF. For the CDR3, the DNA is TGTGCCAGCAGCTTAGCCTCAACTAATGAAAAACTGTTTTTT.